Each of the 13 T cell receptor beta chains below was sequenced from the same sample in a study of OX40 agonist ivuxolimab in advanced cancers. Libraries were made using the immunoSEQ multiplex PCR assay. TCRdb took over this immuneACCESS table, retaining in-frame rearrangements with V and J assigned. Such tables are incomplete; in checked studies, under half of the missing clones stem from an unresolved V gene, and the remainder is unexplained. The sample table holds about 83,000 clones, of which roughly 84% were seen once. In total, the top ten clones hold 0.72% of the sample. The sequenced sample was CD4+ or CD8+ T cells sorted from blood, obtained in a trial of the OX40 agonist ivuxolimab. Source of these receptors: an adult with an advanced solid tumor such as melanoma, head and neck, liver or kidney cancer.

V and J are TRBV29-1 and TRBJ2-7; 9 bases are shared with TRBD1. The CDR3 spans 14 residues. Unmatched junction bases numbered 8, after V lost 3 bases and J lost 5 bases. The germline gives CDR1 SQVTM, CDR2 ANQGSEA. The CDR3 spells CSVDAGTGSDEQYF. The CDR3 DNA sequence: TGCAGCGTTGACGCCGGGACAGGGAGCGACGAGCAGTACTTC.

The V gene is TRBV2, the J gene TRBJ2-7; a possible D gene is TRBD1 (5 bases). Trimming removed 1 base from V and 2 bases from J, with 9 bases in between. This CDR3 region has 14 residues. Looked up from germline, CDR1 is SNHLY and CDR2 is FYNNEI. The CDR3 nucleotides are TGTGCCAGCAGTGAAGTTCAGGGCCCCTACGAGCAGTACTTC. Its protein is CASSEVQGPYEQYF.

The rearrangement joins TRBV11-2 to TRBJ1-1, with 8 bases identical to TRBD1. Germline CDR1 and CDR2: SGHAT and FQNNGV. V gave up 6 bases and J gave up 1 base; unmatched junction bases: 13. This CDR3 comprises 17 residues. The chain's CDR3 is CASRPPHRGSANTEAFF. The CDR3 nucleotides are TGTGCCAGCAGGCCTCCCCACAGGGGGAGTGCGAACACTGAAGCTTTCTTT. Variable domain in full (rest from reference TRBV11-2 and TRBJ1-1): EAGVAQSPRYKIIEKRQSVAFWCNPISGHATLYWYQQILGQGPKLLIQFQNNGVVDDSQLPKDRFSAERLKGVDSTLKIQPAKLEDSAVYLCASRPPHRGSANTEAFFGQGTRLTVV.

The V and J genes are TRBV2 and TRBJ2-7; no reliable D call. CDR3 length: 14 amino acids. Germline V gene sequence: CDR1 SNHLY, CDR2 FYNNEI. V lost 3 bases and J 3 bases, leaving 12 bases between the germline ends. As DNA, the CDR3 is TGTGCCAGCAGTGAGGAGACTTGGAACTACGAGCAGTACTTC. Its protein product is CASSEETWNYEQYF.

The chain joins TRBV5-4 to TRBJ2-3; D ambiguous. Trimming removed 7 bases from V and 0 bases from J, with 18 bases in between. This CDR3 is 16 amino acids long. Looked up from germline, CDR1 is SGHNT and CDR2 is YYREEE (reference sequence). In DNA, the CDR3 is TGTGCCAGCGCCACTCAAAATGACTTTAGCACAGATACGCAGTATTTT. This translates into CASATQNDFSTDTQYF. Variable domain in full (rest from reference TRBV5-4 and TRBJ2-3): ETGVTQSPTHLIKTRGQQVTLRCSSQSGHNTVSWYQQALGQGPQFIFQYYREEENGRGNFPPRFSGLQFPNYSSELNVNALELDDSALYLCASATQNDFSTDTQYFGPGTRLTVL.

The rearrangement links TRBV29-1 to TRBJ2-7; 7 positions match TRBD2. The CDR3 sequence is 15 residues long. Germline loops: CDR1 SQVTM, CDR2 ANQGSEA. Trimming cost V 3 bases and J 0 bases; bases outside gene matches: 8. CDR3 nucleotides: TGCAGCGTTGATTCAGGGAGGGAGGACTCCTACGAGCAGTACTTC. Translating it yields CSVDSGREDSYEQYF.

Points on this clone: Other nucleotide sequences in the sample specify the same CDR3. The V and J genes are TRBV6-5 and TRBJ1-3; a possible D gene is TRBD1 (6 bases). CDR3 length equals 13 residues. From germline, CDR1 is MNHEY and CDR2 SVGAGI. The V end lost 6 bases, the J end lost 4 bases, and 10 bases lay between the germline ends. The CDR3 DNA is TGTGCCAGCAGCACAGGGCCCGGAAACACCATATATTTT. This translates into CASSTGPGNTIYF.

A remark on this clone: The sample has other DNA sequences that encode this CDR3 too. This chain uses TRBV5-1 with TRBJ2-7; D is unclear. Germline V gives CDR1 SGHRS, CDR2 YFSETQ. V was trimmed by 0 bases and J by 4 bases, leaving 5 bases between them. The CDR3 consists of 12 residues. CDR3 sequence: CASSLGGYEQYF. The CDR3 bases are TGCGCCAGCAGCTTGGGGGGTTACGAGCAGTACTTC.

This clone was counted a single time. V usage is TRBV28 and J usage is TRBJ1-4, with D uncertain. CDR1 MDHEN and CDR2 SYDVKM come from the germline V gene. The V and J ends lost 4 bases and 5 bases respectively, with 11 bases between them. This CDR3 is 14 amino acids long. The CDR3 spells CASSSGNLNEKLFF. The CDR3 nucleotides read TGTGCCAGCAGTTCCGGTAACTTGAATGAAAAACTGTTTTTT.

In this sample, this clone turned up once. V usage is TRBV2 and J usage is TRBJ2-3; TRBD2 agrees at 7 bases. Germline CDR1 reads SNHLY; CDR2 reads FYNNEI. The CDR3 is 14 residues long. Trimming at V came to 5 bases and at J to 1 base, leaving 3 bases not matched to a gene. This CDR3 reads CASSLGRGTDTQYF. CDR3 sequence (DNA): TGTGCCAGCAGTTTGGGGAGGGGCACAGATACGCAGTATTTT.

The rearrangement uses TRBV7-2 and TRBJ2-5, with 8 bases identical to TRBD2. Trimming at V came to 6 bases and at J to 6 bases, leaving 15 bases not matched to a gene. Germline V gene sequence: CDR1 SGHTA, CDR2 FQGNSA. The CDR3 consists of 16 residues. The CDR3 reads CASRAGAAVEGKTQYF. The DNA of the CDR3 is TGTGCCAGCAGAGCGGGAGCGGCCGTAGAAGGGAAGACCCAGTACTTC. The entire variable domain, with the rest obtained from reference TRBV7-2 and TRBJ2-5, is as follows: GAGVSQSPSNKVTEKGKDVELRCDPISGHTALYWYRQSLGQGLEFLIYFQGNSAPDKSGLPSDRFSAERTGGSVSTLTIQRTQQEDSAVYLCASRAGAAVEGKTQYFGPGTRLLVL.

V gene TRBV9 combines with J gene TRBJ2-2, with D perhaps matching TRBD1 (5 bases). The germline CDR1 and CDR2 sequences are SGDLS and YYNGEE. Trimming pared 4 bases from V and 5 bases from J, leaving 27 bases between. This CDR3 is built from 19 residues. The CDR3, as DNA: TGTGCCAGCAGCCCCAGTTGGGGCCGATATATGACTTCTACCGGGGAGCTGTTTTTT. Translation: CASSPSWGRYMTSTGELFF.

The chain recombines TRBV5-7 with TRBJ1-6; 7 nucleotides line up with TRBD1. TRBV5-7 carries the ORF label, with uncertain function. The ends lost 4 bases at V and 9 bases at J; junction bases unmatched: 10. The CDR3 sequence is 15 residues long. DNA for the CDR3: TGTGCCAGCAGCCCCGGACAGGTCGTTAGTTCACCCCTCCACTTT. This encodes CASSPGQVVSSPLHF.